Listed below are T cell receptor beta chains from one sample, sequenced in a study of blood T cell repertoires in COVID-19. Clones were sequenced by immunoSEQ multiplex PCR, and TCRdb holds only the in-frame ones, with some missing. This table has about 200,000 clones, around 90% appearing once. The specimen sequenced was peripheral blood. The receptor source for this set is a man between 45 and 60 years old with acute or convalescent COVID-19. Both conserved end residues are part of each CDR3. A D gene is named only where the DNA matches it firmly. Size values are once, few and many counts, or a class for expanded clones, and some rows have none.

j_call d_call clone_size v_call cdr3_aa cdr3_nt
TRBJ1-4 NA once TRBV9 CASSKDSATNEKLFF TGTGCCAGCAGCAAAGACAGTGCAACTAATGAAAAACTGTTTTTT
TRBJ2-3 TRBD2 NA TRBV18 CASSPGIAGTSTDTQYF TGTGCCAGCTCACCTGGAATAGCGGGCACTAGCACAGATACGCAGTATTTT
TRBJ1-5 NA NA TRBV18 CASSPTGQGDGQPQHF TGTGCCAGCTCACCGACCGGGCAGGGCGATGGGCAGCCCCAGCATTTT
TRBJ2-1 TRBD1 NA TRBV3-1/TRBV3-2 CASSQEVTGGRFF TGTGCCAGCAGCCAAGAGGTCACAGGGGGCCGATTCTTC
TRBJ2-1 NA NA TRBV29-1 CSVVRVSRSEQFF TGCAGCGTTGTCCGGGTCTCTCGATCTGAGCAGTTCTTC
TRBJ2-7 TRBD1 NA TRBV5-4 CASSLGQGAYEQYF TGTGCCAGCAGTCTTGGACAGGGCGCCTACGAGCAGTACTTC
TRBJ1-2 TRBD1 few TRBV29-1 CSVDRGTGEATNYGYTF TGCAGCGTTGACAGAGGGACAGGGGAGGCTACTAACTATGGCTACACCTTC
TRBJ1-1 NA NA TRBV28 CASTDQGMNTEAFF TGTGCCAGCACCGACCAGGGGATGAACACTGAAGCTTTCTTT
TRBJ1-6 NA NA TRBV11-2 CASSLTRDSRFYNSPLHF TGTGCCAGCAGCTTAACTCGGGACTCGCGGTTCTATAATTCACCCCTCCACTTT
TRBJ1-4 NA NA TRBV7-8 CASSLATGGTNEKLFF TGTGCCAGCAGCTTAGCGACGGGTGGCACTAATGAAAAACTGTTTTTT
TRBJ1-1 NA once TRBV2 CASKNQGMNTEAFF TGTGCCAGCAAAAACCAGGGAATGAACACTGAAGCTTTCTTT
TRBJ2-5 TRBD1 NA TRBV27 CASKKGTGETQYF TGTGCCAGCAAAAAGGGGACAGGCGAGACCCAGTACTTC
TRBJ1-2 NA NA TRBV7-6 CASSSLQGHYGYTF TGTGCCAGCAGCTCTCTACAGGGCCACTATGGCTACACCTTC
TRBJ2-1 NA NA TRBV7-2 CASSLEGGNSYNEQFF TGTGCCAGCAGCTTAGAGGGCGGGAACTCCTACAATGAGCAGTTCTTC